These 21 T cell receptor beta chains share one sample of origin, sequenced in a study of blood T cell repertoires in COVID-19. TCRdb keeps only in-frame clones here, not all; method: immunoSEQ multiplex PCR. The sample includes fewer than 150,000 clones, about four fifths seen only once; the top ten take roughly 6.5%. Sequences were obtained from peripheral blood. These receptors were taken from a human donor in a cohort sampled during active COVID-19.

This chain connects TRBV2 to TRBJ2-3; TRBD2 is a possible D gene (7 bases). The ends were cut back, 7 bases at V and 2 bases at J, with 22 bases in the middle. This CDR3 region has 17 residues. Germline CDR1 and CDR2: SNHLY and FYNNEI. The CDR3 DNA is TGTGCCAGCACCGGGGGAGGGACACGGTGGAACACAGATACGCAGTATTTT. Amino acid sequence: CASTGGGTRWNTDTQYF.

This chain links TRBV11-3 with TRBJ2-1; 9 bases line up with TRBD2. The V segment lost 0 bases and the J segment 4 bases; nucleotides outside the gene matches: 7. The CDR3 is made up of 17 amino acids. Germline CDR1 is SGHNT and CDR2 is YENEEA. This chain's CDR3 is CASSLEGSGGSYNEQFF. The CDR3 nucleotides are TGTGCCAGCAGCTTAGAAGGTAGCGGGGGTTCTTACAATGAGCAGTTCTTC. The full variable domain, its missing parts supplied by reference TRBV11-3 and TRBJ2-1, is EAGVVQSPRYKIIEKKQPVAFWCNPISGHNTLYWYLQNLGQGPELLIRYENEEAVDDSQLPKDRFSAERLKGVDSTLKIQPAELGDSAVYLCASSLEGSGGSYNEQFFGPGTRLTVL.

V usage is TRBV5-1 and J usage is TRBJ2-5; 12 nucleotides match TRBD2. The V segment lost 0 bases and the J segment 5 bases; nucleotides outside the gene matches: 11. This CDR3 spans 18 amino acids. Germline lookup yields CDR1 SGHRS and CDR2 YFSETQ. The CDR3, as DNA: TGCGCCAGCAGCTTGGCCGGTACTAGCGGGGGGCCAGGGGAGACCCAGTACTTC. Translating it yields CASSLAGTSGGPGETQYF. Full variable domain (remainder filled in from reference TRBV5-1 and TRBJ2-5): KAGVTQTPRYLIKTRGQQVTLSCSPISGHRSVSWYQQTPGQGLQFLFEYFSETQRNKGNFPGRFSGRQFSNSRSEMNVSTLELGDSALYLCASSLAGTSGGPGETQYFGPGTRLLVL.

The DNA of the CDR3 is TGTGCCAGCAGTTCGGGACTTTACAATCAGCCCCAGCATTTT. Amino acids: CASSSGLYNQPQHF. The gene calls are TRBV6-5 and TRBJ1-5; the D gene is possibly TRBD1 (5 bases). V lost 4 bases, J lost 3 bases, and 10 bases lay in between. Per the germline V gene, CDR1 is MNHEY and CDR2 is SVGAGI. The CDR3 is 14 amino acids.

This clone was seen a handful of times. The chain recombines TRBV4-1 with TRBJ1-2, with D maybe TRBD1 (6 bases). Per germline, CDR1 MGHRA and CDR2 YSYEKL. The V gene lost 2 bases and the J gene lost 4 bases, with 11 bases spanning the gap. The length of the CDR3 is 14 residues. CDR3 in amino acids: CASSQYRAGYGYTF. CDR3 sequence (DNA): TGCGCCAGCAGCCAATACAGGGCGGGCTATGGCTACACCTTC.

The V gene is TRBV6-5, the J gene TRBJ2-2; 10 positions match TRBD1. Germline V CDR1 and CDR2: MNHEY, SVGAGI. This CDR3 spans 14 amino acids. V lost 7 bases, J lost 4 bases, and 3 bases stayed unmatched. This CDR3 is CASTGQGITGELFF. The DNA of the CDR3 is TGTGCCAGCACGGGACAGGGGATCACCGGGGAGCTGTTTTTT.

This clone was found once. V gene TRBV6-4 combines with J gene TRBJ1-4; the D gene is possibly TRBD1 (5 bases). The CDR3 is made up of 14 amino acids. Germline assignment: CDR1 MRHNA and CDR2 SNTAGT. V lost 5 bases and J 7 bases, leaving 14 bases between the germline ends. The CDR3 DNA follows: TGTGCCAGCAGTCCTACCTTAAGGGGTGAAAAACTGTTTTTT. It encodes CASSPTLRGEKLFF.

The rearrangement uses TRBV7-2 and TRBJ1-2; the D is unclear. This CDR3 is built from 13 residues. V lost 5 bases, J lost 7 bases, and 14 bases lay in between. Germline-derived CDR1 and CDR2 are SGHTA and FQGNSA. CDR3 DNA sequence: TGTGCCAGCAGCCCACCCGGGATCTCTGGCTACACCTTC. Protein: CASSPPGISGYTF.

The chain uses TRBV7-2 and TRBJ2-1, with D perhaps TRBD2 (5 bases). V was clipped by 8 bases and J by 8 bases, with 22 bases between them. CDR3 length: 15 amino acids. Germline lookup yields CDR1 SGHTA and CDR2 FQGNSA. The CDR3 loop is CASGMGRVNIYEQFF. DNA for the CDR3: TGTGCCAGCGGCATGGGGAGAGTTAACATCTATGAGCAGTTCTTC.

V is TRBV7-6 and J is TRBJ2-1; 7 positions match TRBD1. V lost 2 bases and J lost 4; bases outside the gene matches: 8. Looked up from germline, CDR1 is SGHVS and CDR2 is FNYEAQ. CDR3 length: 16 amino acids. The CDR3: CASSLRGTGAYNEQFF. As DNA, the CDR3 is TGTGCCAGCAGCTTACGGGGCACAGGGGCATACAATGAGCAGTTCTTC.

This clone is a singleton in its sample. The rearrangement links TRBV6-2 or TRBV6-3 to TRBJ2-5; 7 bases agree with TRBD1. Germline V gives CDR1 MNHEY, CDR2 SVGEGT. Germline trimming cut 4 bases from V and 5 bases from J; bases unmatched to any gene: 10. The CDR3 loop spans 15 amino acids. The CDR3 nucleotides are TGTGCCAGCAGTTTCTCGACAGGGAAGGGCGAGACCCAGTACTTC. Translated, it gives CASSFSTGKGETQYF.

The genes are TRBV19 and TRBJ2-2, with D possibly TRBD1 on 6 matching bases. The V end lost 5 bases, the J end lost 1 base, and 11 bases lay between the germline ends. Germline CDR1 LNHDA, CDR2 SQIVND (reference sequence). This CDR3 contains 15 residues. The CDR3 DNA reads TGTGCCAGTAGTTCCTTACAGGGGAACACCGGGGAGCTGTTTTTT. Translating it yields CASSSLQGNTGELFF.

This clone was picked up a small number of times. This chain links TRBV6-5 with TRBJ1-1, with TRBD1 as a possible D gene (5 bases). The length of the CDR3 is 16 residues. Germline values: CDR1 MNHEY, CDR2 SVGAGI. V dropped 1 base and J dropped 5 bases, with 17 bases sitting between them. The chain's CDR3 is CASSYLGAGLGTEAFF. DNA of the CDR3: TGTGCCAGCAGTTACTTAGGGGCAGGGTTGGGAACTGAAGCTTTCTTT.

The chain employs TRBV4-2 and TRBJ2-5; 12 bases line up with TRBD2. V shed 4 bases and J 4 bases; nucleotides not matched to a gene: 4. The CDR3 contains 15 residues. Looked up from germline, CDR1 is LGHNA and CDR2 is YNFKEQ. Here the CDR3 DNA reads TGTGCCAGCAGCCTCCTAGCGGGGGGGCGAGAGACCCAGTACTTC. It translates to CASSLLAGGRETQYF.

Comments on this clone: One junction end disagrees with the germline gene, perhaps due to a read error. V is TRBV11-2 and J is TRBJ1-2; no firm D call. The germline gives CDR1 SGHAT, CDR2 FQNNGV. The CDR3 covers 11 residues. The CDR3 DNA reads as TGTGCCAGCACCTTAACGAGGGGCTACACCTTC. Its protein is CASTLTRGYTF.

The count of this clone is one. V and J are TRBV2 and TRBJ1-2; the D is unclear. The germline gives CDR1 SNHLY, CDR2 FYNNEI. V lost 3 bases and J lost 0, with 2 bases in between. The CDR3 loop spans 12 amino acids. CDR3 region: CASSDTNYGYTF. The CDR3 DNA is TGTGCCAGCAGTGACACTAACTATGGCTACACCTTC.

V gene TRBV5-1 combines with J gene TRBJ2-5; the D gene is possibly TRBD2 (5 bases). CDR1 is SGHRS and CDR2 is YFSETQ in the germline V gene. The CDR3 consists of 15 residues. The V end lost 0 bases, the J end lost 5 bases, and 14 bases lay between the germline ends. The CDR3 sequence is CASSLVSMPGETQYF. For the CDR3, the DNA is TGCGCCAGCAGCTTGGTATCAATGCCGGGGGAGACCCAGTACTTC.

V gene TRBV18 combines with J gene TRBJ1-5, with D possibly TRBD1 on 6 matching bases. The V and J ends lost 3 bases and 4 bases respectively, with 16 bases between them. The CDR3 has 16 amino acids. Germline V gene sequence: CDR1 KGHSH, CDR2 LQKENI. The CDR3 protein is CASSPKEQGGNQPQHF. CDR3 bases: TGTGCCAGCTCACCTAAGGAACAGGGAGGGAATCAGCCCCAGCATTTT.

The chain couples TRBV30 to TRBJ2-2, with TRBD1 as a possible D gene (6 bases). V was clipped by 3 bases and J by 3 bases, with 17 bases between them. Germline-derived CDR1 and CDR2 are GTSNPN and SVGIG (reference sequence). CDR3 length: 16 amino acids. The CDR3 DNA reads TGTGCCTGGAGATTCACAGGGAGCGGAGACACCGGGGAGCTGTTTTTT. Protein product: CAWRFTGSGDTGELFF.

This chain connects TRBV28 to TRBJ2-1; 7 bases are a match to TRBD1. The CDR3 loop spans 16 amino acids. Germline V gene lookup returns CDR1 MDHEN and CDR2 SYDVKM. Trimming removed 3 bases from V and 10 bases from J; junction bases left unmatched: 15. The CDR3 region has the DNA TGTGCCAGCAGTTTGCTGAGGGCAGGGGGTCTTCGGGAGCAGTTCTTC. Protein product: CASSLLRAGGLREQFF. The full variable domain, rest sourced from reference TRBV28 and TRBJ2-1, is DVKVTQSSRYLVKRTGEKVFLECVQDMDHENMFWYRQDPGLGLRLIYFSYDVKMKEKGDIPEGYSVSREKKERFSLILESASTNQTSMYLCASSLLRAGGLREQFFGPGTRLTVL.

V gene TRBV30 combines with J gene TRBJ1-1, with D tentatively TRBD1 (6 bases). V lost 1 base and J lost 11, with 14 bases in between. Germline V gene sequence: CDR1 GTSNPN, CDR2 SVGIG (reference sequence). The CDR3 has 12 residues. CDR3 in amino acids: CAWSGQVSYAFF. CDR3 DNA sequence: TGTGCCTGGAGTGGACAGGTTTCATATGCTTTCTTT.